The 14 T cell receptor beta chains in this list originate from one sample, sequenced in a study of blood T cells in healthy people across ages. With a J-beta primer mix and a sample-barcoded 5' primer, a second PCR ran about 6 to 11 cycles. TCRdb re-analysed the 5' RACE reads in MiXCR, keeping a single row per CDR3 protein. The table has over 600,000 distinct CDR3 sequences, 35% to 60% seen once. The sample consisted of blood. The receptors come from an elderly man in good health.

V usage is TRBV5-1 and J usage is TRBJ2-4; perhaps TRBD2 as D (6 bases). Deletions cut 4 bases from V and 13 bases from J, with 18 bases between. The CDR3 consists of 13 residues. Germline V CDR1 and CDR2: SGHRS, YFSETQ. Written as DNA, the CDR3 is TGCGCCAGCAGCCACGGGTGGGGGGAAGAGCAGTACTTC. Residues: CASSHGWGEEQYF.

This clonotype was seen more than once but under ten times. This sequence joins TRBV12-3 or TRBV12-4 and TRBJ2-5; 13 bases map to TRBD2. The CDR3 has 14 amino acids. V lost 10 bases and J lost 5; bases outside the gene matches: 7. The DNA for the CDR3 is TGTGCCACCCGGACTAGCGGGAGTTGGGAGACCCAGTACTTC. Its translation: CATRTSGSWETQYF.

This clonotype was detected ten times or more. The CDR3 DNA reads as TGCGCCAGCAGCTTTCAGGGGGCGGGCCACGAGCAGTACTTC. This translates into CASSFQGAGHEQYF. This chain connects TRBV5-1 to TRBJ2-7, with TRBD1 matching over 8 bases. Trimming took 2 bases from V and 5 from J; bases not matched to a gene: 6. Germline assignment: CDR1 SGHRS and CDR2 YFSETQ. CDR3 size: 14 residues.

This clonotype was detected only once. CDR3 DNA: TGTGCCAGCAGTTACTCGATCCGGAAGGAGCAGTACTTC. It codes for CASSYSIRKEQYF. The gene calls are TRBV6-5 and TRBJ2-7; no reliable D call. V lost 0 bases to trimming and J lost 7 bases, with 10 bases between them. CDR1 and CDR2 from the germline V gene are MNHEY and SVGAGI. The CDR3 loop spans 13 amino acids.

The chain uses TRBV20-1 and TRBJ2-1, with a weak D call TRBD2 (5 bases). The CDR3 is 14 amino acids. V was trimmed by 2 bases and J by 6 bases, leaving 14 bases between them. From germline, CDR1 is DFQATT and CDR2 SNEGSKA (reference sequence). CDR3 sequence (DNA): TGCAGTGCTAGAACGGACCAAGCGGTCAATGAGCAGTTCTTC. Protein: CSARTDQAVNEQFF.

This chain uses TRBV18 with TRBJ1-1, with unresolved D. Germline CDR1 is KGHSH and CDR2 is LQKENI. Trimming cost V 2 bases and J 0 bases, with 13 bases left between them. The CDR3 runs 16 residues. The CDR3 nucleotides are TGTGCCAGCTCACCATCTCCCAGGACGGTGAACACTGAAGCTTTCTTT. Amino acids: CASSPSPRTVNTEAFF.

This clonotype was observed a few times. V usage is TRBV10-3 and J usage is TRBJ2-5; TRBD2 agrees at 9 bases. CDR1 is ENHRY and CDR2 is SYGVKD in the germline V gene. The CDR3 length is 19 residues. Trimming removed 3 bases from V and 4 bases from J; junction bases left unmatched: 18. The CDR3 DNA reads TGTGCCATCAGTGACCCTCTCACTAGCGCGGGAGGGGACATAGAGACCCAGTACTTC. This gives the protein CAISDPLTSAGGDIETQYF.

This clonotype occurred many times. The rearrangement uses TRBV5-1 and TRBJ2-1; a possible D gene is TRBD2 (6 bases). CDR3 size: 15 residues. CDR1 is SGHRS, CDR2 YFSETQ, per germline. V was pared by 5 bases and J by 4 bases, with 16 bases between. In DNA form, the CDR3 reads TGCGCCAGCAGACACGACACGGAGGGATACAATGAGCAGTTCTTC. Translation gives CASRHDTEGYNEQFF.

The rearrangement uses TRBV7-8 and TRBJ2-7, with D possibly being TRBD1 (7 bases). Deletions cut 0 bases from V and 7 bases from J, with 22 bases between. CDR1 SGHVS and CDR2 FQNEAQ come from the germline V gene. This CDR3 spans 17 amino acids. The CDR3 coding sequence is TGTGCCAGCAGCTTAGCGTCGGAGGGGGCCTCCTACAATGAGCAGTACTTC. Its translation: CASSLASEGASYNEQYF.

This clonotype has a handful of counts. The chain links TRBV28 to TRBJ2-1; TRBD2 agrees at 8 bases. V dropped 5 bases and J dropped 8; count of bases not matched to a gene: 17. Germline CDR1 and CDR2: MDHEN and SYDVKM. This CDR3 is 17 amino acids long. The CDR3 protein is CASSPSLAGKPNYEQFF. DNA for the CDR3: TGTGCCAGCAGTCCCTCCTTAGCGGGGAAACCGAACTATGAGCAGTTCTTC.

This clonotype was counted between two and nine times. V is TRBV5-1 and J is TRBJ2-1; unclear D gene. V lost 0 bases and J lost 4, with 11 bases in between. The germline V gene encodes CDR1 SGHRS and CDR2 YFSETQ. This CDR3 contains 15 residues. The CDR3 spells CASSLDASEYNEQFF. The CDR3 region has the DNA TGCGCCAGCAGCTTGGATGCCAGCGAATACAATGAGCAGTTCTTC. Based on the CDR3 plus reference TRBV5-1 and TRBJ2-1, the full variable domain is KAGVTQTPRYLIKTRGQQVTLSCSPISGHRSVSWYQQTPGQGLQFLFEYFSETQRNKGNFPGRFSGRQFSNSRSEMNVSTLELGDSALYLCASSLDASEYNEQFFGPGTRLTVL.

The chain has TRBV19 and TRBJ2-7, with D possibly matching TRBD1 (6 bases). The CDR3 spans 13 residues. Trimming stripped 1 base from V and 5 bases from J, with 9 bases between. Germline assignment: CDR1 LNHDA and CDR2 SQIVND (reference sequence). The DNA for the CDR3 is TGTGCCAGTAGTATAGGGAAGGGGGACGAGCAGTACTTC. Amino acids: CASSIGKGDEQYF.

The table lists this clonotype with many counts. The V gene is TRBV29-1, the J gene TRBJ2-7; 9 positions agree with TRBD1. Germline CDR1 reads SQVTM; CDR2 reads ANQGSEA. This CDR3 spans 12 amino acids. V lost 6 bases and J lost 5; bases outside the gene matches: 5. The CDR3 DNA is TGCAGCGTCCGGGACAGGGAAAACGAGCAGTACTTC. It is translated as CSVRDRENEQYF.

There are a few counts of this clonotype. The V call is TRBV2, the J call TRBJ2-5, with 12 bases lining up with TRBD2. Germline values: CDR1 SNHLY, CDR2 FYNNEI. This CDR3 has 15 residues. Unmatched junction bases numbered 11, after V lost 4 bases and J lost 11 bases. The DNA for the CDR3 is TGTGCCAGCAGTGGGCTAGCGGGAGGGAACAATGAGCAGTACTTC. Its translation is CASSGLAGGNNEQYF. The full variable domain, with the rest looked up from reference TRBV2 and TRBJ2-5, is EPEVTQTPSHQVTQMGQEVILRCVPISNHLYFYWYRQILGQKVEFLVSFYNNEISEKSEIFDDQFSVERPDGSNFTLKIRSTKLEDSAMYFCASSGLAGGNNEQYFGPGTRLLVL.